A selection of T cell receptor beta chains follows, all from one sample in a study of blood T cell repertoires in COVID-19. The assay was immunoSEQ multiplex PCR, and TCRdb's table has in-frame clones only and misses some. The data contain approximately 72,000 clones, approximately 86% of them singletons. The sequenced sample was peripheral blood. Receptors originate from a woman aged 55-69 years with acute or convalescent COVID-19. The CDR3 runs from the conserved cysteine through the conserved F or W. Fields, in order: J gene, V gene, clone size, D gene, CDR3 protein, CDR3 DNA. The D gene is left open where the match is weak. Where a row states a size, it is once, few, many or the class of an expanded clone; other rows omit it.

>TRBJ1-1|TRBV9|NA|TRBD1
CASSEVTGVTEAFF
TGTGCCAGCAGCGAGGTAACAGGGGTAACTGAAGCTTTCTTT
>TRBJ1-5|TRBV27|NA|NA
CASSFLPAGDSNQPQHF
TGTGCCAGCAGTTTCCTACCGGCAGGGGATAGCAATCAGCCCCAGCATTTT
>TRBJ2-2|TRBV28|NA|TRBD2
CASNYGGANTGELFF
TGTGCCAGCAACTATGGGGGGGCGAACACCGGGGAGCTGTTTTTT
>TRBJ2-1|TRBV6-2/TRBV6-3|few|TRBD2
CASSERGGGTYNEQFF
TGTGCCAGCAGCGAAAGGGGCGGGGGGACCTACAATGAGCAGTTCTTC
>TRBJ1-1|TRBV28|once|TRBD1
CASIQGASTEAFF
TGTGCCAGCATTCAGGGGGCAAGCACTGAAGCTTTCTTT
>TRBJ1-6|TRBV19|NA|NA
CASSIAGGGGSPLHF
TGTGCCAGTAGTATCGCGGGGGGCGGAGGTTCACCCCTCCACTTT
>TRBJ2-5|TRBV11-2|NA|NA
CASSLSRQGETQYF
TGTGCCAGCAGCTTATCCAGGCAGGGAGAGACCCAGTACTTC
>TRBJ1-6|TRBV16|NA|NA
CASSQLEGGGAPLHF
TGTGCCAGCAGCCAATTGGAAGGCGGGGGAGCACCCCTCCACTTT
>TRBJ1-1|TRBV5-1|NA|NA
CASSLVSAGDTEAFF
TGCGCCAGCAGCTTGGTTTCGGCGGGGGACACTGAAGCTTTCTTT
>TRBJ2-4|TRBV5-1|NA|NA
CASSPARVLAKNIQYF
TGCGCCAGCAGCCCCGCCAGGGTGTTAGCCAAAAACATTCAGTACTTC
>TRBJ2-2|TRBV11-3|NA|TRBD2
CASRAGANTGELFF
TGTGCCAGCAGAGCGGGAGCGAACACCGGGGAGCTGTTTTTT
>TRBJ2-4|TRBV7-8|NA|NA
CASSFLDGSLYF
TGTGCCAGCAGCTTTTTAGACGGTAGCCTTTACTTC
>TRBJ1-1|TRBV5-1|NA|TRBD1
CASSLLDRGNTEAFF
TGCGCCAGCAGCCTCTTGGACAGGGGAAACACTGAAGCTTTCTTT
>TRBJ2-1|TRBV6-5|medium-sized|NA
CASGHGNEQFF
TGTGCCAGCGGGCACGGTAATGAGCAGTTCTTC
>TRBJ1-1|TRBV7-2|NA|TRBD1
CASSFLRGTAEKAFF
TGTGCCAGCAGCTTTCTAAGAGGGACAGCTGAAAAAGCTTTCTTT
>TRBJ2-6|TRBV9|NA|NA
CASSVTGSGANVLTF
TGTGCCAGCAGCGTAACGGGCTCTGGGGCCAACGTCCTGACTTTC
>TRBJ2-1|TRBV5-1|NA|TRBD2
CASSSLAGGPDEQFF
TGCGCCAGCAGCTCTTTAGCGGGGGGGCCGGATGAGCAGTTCTTC
>TRBJ2-3|TRBV28|NA|NA
CASTRASPDTQYF
TGTGCCAGCACCCGAGCTAGTCCAGATACGCAGTATTTT
>TRBJ1-3|TRBV2|NA|NA
CASSQDSKLSGNTIYF
TGTGCCAGCAGCCAAGACAGCAAGCTCTCTGGAAACACCATATATTTT
>TRBJ1-2|TRBV19|NA|NA
CASSNRWIGSRGYGYTF
TGTGCCAGTAGTAATCGGTGGATAGGGTCAAGGGGCTATGGCTACACCTTC
>TRBJ2-7|TRBV6-5|NA|NA
CASKDGGSYEQYF
TGTGCCAGTAAAGACGGGGGCTCCTACGAGCAGTACTTC
>TRBJ2-2|TRBV3-1/TRBV3-2|NA|TRBD1
CASSRDRRDTGELFF
TGTGCCAGCAGCCGGGACAGAAGGGACACCGGGGAGCTGTTTTTT
>TRBJ2-7|TRBV2|NA|NA
CASMRGYEQYF
TGTGCCAGCATGAGGGGGTACGAGCAGTACTTC
>TRBJ2-7|TRBV21-1|NA|NA
CASSKGGRLEVYEQYF
TGTGCCAGCAGCAAAGGGGGCCGTCTTGAGGTCTACGAGCAGTACTTC
>TRBJ1-2|TRBV18|NA|TRBD1
CASSPRLQGNYGYTF
TGTGCCAGCTCACCGCGGTTACAGGGGAACTATGGCTACACCTTC
>TRBJ2-7|TRBV5-1|few|TRBD2
CASSLTSGGLTYEQYF
TGCGCCAGCAGCTTGACTAGCGGGGGGTTAACCTACGAGCAGTACTTC
>TRBJ2-2|TRBV6-4|NA|NA
CASIPAGELFF
TGTGCCAGCATTCCTGCGGGGGAGCTGTTTTTT
>TRBJ1-1|TRBV6-5|NA|TRBD1
CASSPRDRGLTEAFF
TGTGCCAGCAGCCCCCGGGACAGGGGGCTCACTGAAGCTTTCTTT
>TRBJ2-2|TRBV11-2|once|NA
CASSLRVGTGELFF
TGTGCCAGCAGCCTCCGGGTGGGCACCGGGGAGCTGTTTTTT
>TRBJ1-2|TRBV2|once|NA
CASSEGRNYGYTF
TGTGCCAGCAGTGAAGGCAGGAACTATGGCTACACCTTC
>TRBJ1-2|TRBV15|NA|NA
CATSREQYYGYTF
TGTGCCACCAGCAGAGAACAGTACTATGGCTACACCTTC
>TRBJ2-1|TRBV9|few|TRBD2
CASSPWTSGEGGEQFF
TGTGCCAGCAGCCCCTGGACTAGCGGGGAGGGAGGTGAGCAGTTCTTC
>TRBJ2-2|TRBV9|NA|NA
CASSVGSANTGELFF
TGTGCCAGCAGCGTAGGTTCAGCGAACACCGGGGAGCTGTTTTTT
>TRBJ2-1|TRBV6-5|few|NA
CASSYGQGDEQFF
TGTGCCAGCAGTTACGGGCAGGGCGATGAGCAGTTCTTC
>TRBJ2-2|TRBV5-6|NA|TRBD2
CASSLRGGPTGELFF
TGTGCCAGCAGCTTGCGCGGGGGACCCACCGGGGAGCTGTTTTTT
>TRBJ2-2|TRBV7-9|NA|TRBD2
CASSSSASTSGGSDGELFF
TGTGCCAGCAGCTCCTCCGCTTCGACTAGCGGGGGTTCTGACGGGGAGCTGTTTTTT
>TRBJ1-3|TRBV6-5|NA|NA
CASSQQGTGNTIYF
TGTGCCAGCAGTCAACAGGGTACTGGAAACACCATATATTTT
>TRBJ1-2|TRBV5-6|NA|NA
CASPERGSRVYGYTF
TGTGCCAGCCCCGAGCGCGGGTCGCGGGTCTATGGCTACACCTTC
>TRBJ1-2|TRBV10-1|NA|NA
CASSVSGDYGYTF
TGCGCCAGCAGTGTTTCGGGAGACTATGGCTACACCTTC
>TRBJ2-1|TRBV6-5|NA|TRBD2
CASKVSGEYNEQFF
TGTGCCAGCAAAGTTAGCGGGGAGTACAATGAGCAGTTCTTC
>TRBJ2-5|TRBV4-1|once|TRBD1
CASSHYPQLGQEETQYF
TGCGCCAGCAGCCACTACCCCCAACTTGGACAGGAAGAGACCCAGTACTTC
>TRBJ1-6|TRBV7-9|NA|NA
CASSLPGSILSPLHF
TGTGCCAGCAGCTTACCGGGGTCCATCCTTTCACCCCTCCACTTT
>TRBJ1-6|TRBV5-4|NA|NA
CASSWGGGDSPLHF
TGTGCCAGCAGCTGGGGGGGAGGGGATTCACCCCTCCACTTT
>TRBJ2-7|TRBV5-1|few|TRBD1
CASSLEGAPYEQYF
TGCGCCAGCAGCTTGGAGGGGGCGCCCTACGAGCAGTACTTC
>TRBJ2-3|TRBV5-8|NA|TRBD2
CASSTWTSGGTDTQYF
TGTGCCAGCAGCACCTGGACTAGCGGGGGGACAGATACGCAGTATTTT
>TRBJ2-7|TRBV14|NA|NA
CASSQSSNSYEQYF
TGTGCCAGCAGCCAAAGCTCCAACTCCTACGAGCAGTACTTC
>TRBJ2-5|TRBV6-5|NA|NA
CASSYGESYQETQYF
TGTGCCAGCAGTTACGGGGAGTCGTACCAAGAGACCCAGTACTTC
>TRBJ2-7|TRBV5-1|NA|NA
CASSLGPVTLSYEQYF
TGCGCCAGCAGCTTGGGCCCCGTCACGCTATCCTACGAGCAGTACTTC
>TRBJ2-7|TRBV5-1|NA|TRBD2
CASSLGLAGFSYEQYF
TGCGCCAGCAGCTTGGGACTAGCGGGGTTCTCCTACGAGCAGTACTTC
>TRBJ1-5|TRBV1|NA|NA
CTSSQDQGGNYSNQPQHF
TGCACCAGCAGCCAAGATCAGGGAGGTAACTATAGCAATCAGCCCCAGCATTTT
>TRBJ1-5|TRBV7-9|NA|NA
CASSLGGGGNQPQHF
TGTGCCAGCAGCTTAGGGGGGGGAGGCAATCAGCCCCAGCATTTT
>TRBJ1-4|TRBV7-2|once|NA
CASSLQGGNEKLFF
TGTGCCAGCAGCCTACAGGGTGGAAATGAAAAACTGTTTTTT
>TRBJ2-5|TRBV3-1/TRBV3-2|NA|TRBD2
CASSQTSGVETQYF
TGTGCCAGCAGCCAGACTAGCGGGGTGGAGACCCAGTACTTC
>TRBJ2-7|TRBV6-5|NA|TRBD1
CASSYSLPGGSYEQYF
TGTGCCAGCAGTTACTCCCTTCCAGGGGGTTCCTACGAGCAGTACTTC